These 27 T cell receptor beta chains were all obtained from the same sample, sequenced in a study of identical twins (dated by TCRdb to between 2015 and 2016). To prepare the library, 5' RACE was applied. Sequencing took place on an Illumina HiSeq 2000. The raw public data were reprocessed by TCRdb itself: fastp quality trimming at Q25, MiXCR clonotype calling, in-frame beta chains only. Rows with a matching CDR3 protein are joined into one entry that keeps the most common DNA and genes. The sample table records about 700,000 distinct CDR3 sequences; approximately 6% of these occur just once. Clones ranked in the top ten supply 1.5% to 2% of the sample. The sequenced sample was naive T cells sorted from blood. This sample's cell subset or site label indicates: cells isolated with a human naive T-cell isolation kit. These TCRs come from a man aged 18 to 29 in good health.

This clonotype was seen many times. This rearrangement joins TRBV3-1 to TRBJ1-5, with D perhaps matching TRBD1 (6 bases). Germline CDR1 and CDR2: LGHDT and YNNKEL (reference sequence). This CDR3 region has 15 residues. V lost 3 bases, J lost 4 bases, and 13 bases lay in between. The CDR3 sequence: CASSQYGTLNQPQHF. The DNA of the CDR3 is TGTGCCAGCAGCCAGTACGGGACACTAAATCAGCCCCAGCATTTT. The variable domain in full, completed from reference TRBV3-1 and TRBJ1-5, reads DTAVSQTPKYLVTQMGNDKSIKCEQNLGHDTMYWYKQDSKKFLKIMFSYNNKELIINETVPNRFSPKSPDKAHLNLHINSLELGDSAVYFCASSQYGTLNQPQHFGDGTRLSIL.

This clonotype has at least ten counts. The gene calls are TRBV20-1 and TRBJ1-2, with no clear D. The CDR3 sequence is 12 residues long. Per germline, CDR1 DFQATT and CDR2 SNEGSKA (reference sequence). V lost 0 bases and J lost 8, with 10 bases in between. In DNA form, the CDR3 reads TGCAGTGCTAGAGATCGAGCAGTCGGCTACACCTTC. Translating gives CSARDRAVGYTF.

This clonotype has more than one count but fewer than ten. The chain couples TRBV7-2 to TRBJ1-5, with a tentative D call TRBD1 (5 bases). In germline, CDR1 is SGHTA, CDR2 FQGNSA. There are 14 residues in the CDR3. The germline V and J ends were trimmed by 5 bases and 7 bases, with 15 bases remaining between them. CDR3 residues: CASSLGGGKQPQHF. In nucleotides, the CDR3 is TGTGCCAGCAGCCTGGGGGGGGGGAAGCAGCCCCAGCATTTT.

This clonotype occurred a few times. CDR3 loop: CASSETGLGSYEQYF. CDR3 DNA sequence: TGTGCCAGCAGCGAGACAGGGCTGGGCTCCTACGAGCAGTACTTC. V and J are TRBV9 and TRBJ2-7; 7 bases align to TRBD1. Germline V gives CDR1 SGDLS, CDR2 YYNGEE. This CDR3 spans 15 amino acids. The V and J ends lost 3 bases and 0 bases, in that order; junction bases with no gene match: 6.

The rearrangement joins TRBV29-1 to TRBJ1-1, with D maybe TRBD1 (6 bases). Trimming stripped 6 bases from V and 0 bases from J, with 14 bases between. CDR3 length equals 14 residues. The germline gives CDR1 SQVTM, CDR2 ANQGSEA. CDR3 protein: CSVRDKDMNTEAFF. The CDR3 DNA sequence: TGCAGCGTCCGGGACAAAGACATGAACACTGAAGCTTTCTTT.

There are a few counts of this clonotype. V is TRBV25-1 and J is TRBJ2-2, with D possibly TRBD2 on 6 matching bases. CDR3 size: 16 residues. V shed 3 bases and J shed 2 bases, with 13 bases lying between them. From germline, CDR1 is MGHDK and CDR2 SYGVNS. As DNA, the CDR3 is TGTGCCAGCAGTGATCCGGGACTCACTAACACCGGGGAGCTGTTTTTT. This encodes CASSDPGLTNTGELFF.

The chain has TRBV5-1 and TRBJ2-7; possibly TRBD1 for D (6 bases). The germline V gene has CDR1 SGHRS and CDR2 YFSETQ. V was trimmed by 5 bases and J by 3 bases, leaving 15 bases between them. The CDR3 has 14 residues. The DNA of the CDR3 is TGCGCCAGCAGTTCACAGGGACCAAGCTACGAGCAGTACTTC. Amino acids: CASSSQGPSYEQYF.

The rearrangement uses TRBV6-1 and TRBJ1-4, with D uncertain. Germline-derived CDR1 and CDR2 are MNHNS and SASEGT. Trimming took 8 bases from V and 3 from J, leaving 13 bases between them. This CDR3 comprises 14 residues. The chain's CDR3 is CASRETKPNEKLFF. In DNA, the CDR3 is TGTGCCAGCCGGGAGACGAAGCCTAATGAAAAACTGTTTTTT.

This clonotype has only a few counts. The rearrangement uses TRBV20-1 and TRBJ2-3, with TRBD1 matching 7 bases. Germline V lookup: CDR1 DFQATT, CDR2 SNEGSKA (reference sequence). The CDR3 has 16 amino acids. Trimming removed 6 bases from V and 2 bases from J; junction bases left unmatched: 14. CDR3 sequence: CSAVTPGQIYTDTQYF. The DNA of the CDR3 is TGCAGTGCAGTAACGCCGGGACAGATTTACACAGATACGCAGTATTTT.

In its sample, this clonotype was seen a few times. The chain has TRBV6-1 and TRBJ2-3; tentatively, D is TRBD2 (5 bases). Trimming cost V 1 base and J 2 bases, with 13 bases left between them. This CDR3 has 16 residues. The germline CDR1 and CDR2 sequences are MNHNS and SASEGT. The CDR3 coding sequence is TGTGCCAGCAGTGAAGGGCCGCGGGCCTACACAGATACGCAGTATTTT. It is translated as CASSEGPRAYTDTQYF.

This clonotype showed up just a few times. This rearrangement joins TRBV9 to TRBJ2-3; D not certain. V gave up 0 bases and J gave up 4 bases, with 12 bases separating them. The CDR3 totals 15 residues. The germline CDR1 and CDR2 sequences are SGDLS and YYNGEE. The CDR3 bases are TGTGCCAGCAGCGTAGCCAACATCAGCCCAGATACGCAGTATTTT. It yields the protein CASSVANISPDTQYF. Filled out from reference TRBV9 and TRBJ2-3, the complete variable domain reads DSGVTQTPKHLITATGQRVTLRCSPRSGDLSVYWYQQSLDQGLQFLIQYYNGEERAKGNILERFSAQQFPDLHSELNLSSLELGDSALYFCASSVANISPDTQYFGPGTRLTVL.

This clonotype was counted at least ten times. The chain joins TRBV7-2 to TRBJ2-5, with TRBD2 identical over 11 bases. The ends lost 1 base at V and 5 bases at J; junction bases unmatched: 3. From germline, CDR1 is SGHTA and CDR2 FQGNSA. The CDR3 runs 15 residues. CDR3 coding DNA: TGTGCCAGCAGCTTAGTAGCGGGAGGGGGGGAGACCCAGTACTTC. Translation: CASSLVAGGGETQYF.

The chain employs TRBV9 and TRBJ2-1; 9 bases align to TRBD1. Germline V gene data show CDR1 as SGDLS and CDR2 as YYNGEE. With 3 bases clipped from V and 8 bases from J, the junction kept 3 bases outside the gene matches. This CDR3 has 13 amino acids. CDR3 protein: CASSADRGYEQFF. The CDR3 DNA is TGTGCCAGCAGCGCGGACAGGGGCTATGAGCAGTTCTTC.

The chain has TRBV9 and TRBJ2-1, with D tentatively TRBD1 or TRBD2 (5 bases each). Germline CDR1 reads SGDLS; CDR2 reads YYNGEE. The CDR3 runs 15 residues. V was shortened by 3 bases and J by 0 bases, with 10 bases between the two germline ends. The CDR3 coding sequence is TGTGCCAGCAGCGGAAGGGACCCCTCCTACAATGAGCAGTTCTTC. This sequence encodes CASSGRDPSYNEQFF.

The genes are TRBV7-7 and TRBJ2-3; D possibly matches TRBD1 or TRBD2 (5 bases each). V was pared by 5 bases and J by 0 bases, with 24 bases between. CDR3 length: 19 residues. CDR1 and CDR2 from the germline V gene are SSHAT and FNYEAQ (reference sequence). The CDR3 DNA follows: TGTGCCAGCAGCCCCGGGGCAGGGTTTTTTGGCATTAGCACAGATACGCAGTATTTT. Translated, it gives CASSPGAGFFGISTDTQYF.

This clonotype was found many times. The rearrangement uses TRBV7-8 and TRBJ2-1; no firm D call. Germline CDR1 SGHVS, CDR2 FQNEAQ. Trimming left V 2 bases short and J 12 bases short, with 11 bases between. This CDR3 has 12 residues. This CDR3 reads CASSLPRQVQFF. CDR3 DNA: TGTGCCAGCAGCTTACCTCGACAAGTGCAGTTCTTC.

V and J are TRBV29-1 and TRBJ2-1; D unclear. Germline V CDR1 and CDR2: SQVTM, ANQGSEA. The CDR3 is 12 amino acids. V was shortened by 3 bases and J by 2 bases, with 5 bases between the two germline ends. As DNA, the CDR3 is TGCAGCGTTGACCTAGCCTACAATGAGCAGTTCTTC. It translates to CSVDLAYNEQFF.

Ten or more counts support this clonotype. The chain recombines TRBV20-1 with TRBJ1-5; D possibly corresponds to TRBD1 (6 bases). Trimming left V 2 bases short and J 3 bases short, with 14 bases between. The CDR3 contains 15 residues. CDR1 is DFQATT, CDR2 SNEGSKA, per germline (reference sequence). CDR3 region: CSARPDSDLNQPQHF. CDR3 DNA sequence: TGCAGTGCTAGACCGGACAGCGACCTCAATCAGCCCCAGCATTTT.

Details on this clonotype: Being one base from a much bigger clone, this may be a read error. Because it lacks the conserved phenylalanine or tryptophan at the end, this CDR3 is likely a read error. V is TRBV29-1 and J is TRBJ1-3, with D possibly TRBD1 on 5 matching bases. With 6 bases removed from V and 2 bases from J, the gap between germline ends came to 8 bases. The CDR3 runs to 12 residues. Germline CDR1 is SQVTM and CDR2 is ANQGSEA. The CDR3 DNA follows: TGCAGCGTGACAGAAACTGGAAACACCATATATGTT. Its translation: CSVTETGNTIYV.

This clonotype came up many times. The CDR3 sequence is CSARASGAEQYF. The DNA of the CDR3 is TGCAGTGCTAGAGCTAGCGGGGCGGAGCAGTACTTC. The chain joins TRBV20-1 to TRBJ2-7; TRBD2 matches 9 bases. Germline CDR1 DFQATT, CDR2 SNEGSKA (reference sequence). V lost 1 base and J lost 7; bases outside the gene matches: 2. The CDR3 is 12 amino acids.

This chain's CDR3 is CASSVEGTTLAVEQYF. The CDR3 DNA sequence: TGTGCCAGCAGTGTAGAAGGAACCACCCTGGCCGTCGAGCAGTACTTC. The chain uses TRBV2 and TRBJ2-7; D gene ambiguous. Germline V CDR1 and CDR2: SNHLY, FYNNEI. V lost 4 bases, J lost 6 bases, and 22 bases lay in between. CDR3 length: 16 amino acids.

The rearrangement joins TRBV20-1 to TRBJ2-1; no clear D. V dropped 0 bases and J dropped 4 bases, with 13 bases sitting between them. Germline assignment: CDR1 DFQATT and CDR2 SNEGSKA (reference sequence). The CDR3 spans 15 residues. The CDR3 sequence: CSARDVADNYNEQFF. CDR3 bases: TGCAGTGCTAGAGATGTAGCAGATAATTACAATGAGCAGTTCTTC.

The CDR3 DNA reads as TGTGCCAGCGTTAAACAGCAAATGAACACTGAAGCTTTCTTT. This translates into CASVKQQMNTEAFF. The J gene is TRBJ1-1, the V gene TRBV18; D is undetermined. Trimming pared 8 bases from V and 0 bases from J, leaving 13 bases between. This CDR3 comprises 14 residues. Germline lookup yields CDR1 KGHSH and CDR2 LQKENI.

This clonotype has at least ten counts. The rearrangement joins TRBV20-1 to TRBJ2-5; D possibly corresponds to TRBD1 (5 bases). Germline loops: CDR1 DFQATT, CDR2 SNEGSKA (reference sequence). The CDR3 contains 15 residues. The ends were cut back, 0 bases at V and 4 bases at J, with 15 bases in the middle. This chain's CDR3 is CSARDPWPQGETQYF. CDR3 nucleotide sequence: TGCAGTGCTAGAGATCCTTGGCCGCAGGGAGAGACCCAGTACTTC.

The chain links TRBV11-2 to TRBJ1-3; tentatively, D is TRBD1 (6 bases). V gave up 7 bases and J gave up 2 bases, with 18 bases separating them. Germline-derived CDR1 and CDR2 are SGHAT and FQNNGV. The CDR3 loop spans 16 amino acids. CDR3 nucleotide sequence: TGTGCCAGCAAACTGGGGGGGGCTCCAACTGGAAACACCATATATTTT. Translated: CASKLGGAPTGNTIYF.

This rearrangement joins TRBV20-1 to TRBJ2-5, with TRBD2 matching 10 bases. This CDR3 region has 16 residues. V dropped 6 bases and J dropped 3; count of bases not matched to a gene: 13. Per germline, CDR1 DFQATT and CDR2 SNEGSKA (reference sequence). The CDR3 loop reads CSADELAGRIKETQYF. Written as DNA, the CDR3 is TGCAGTGCCGACGAACTAGCGGGAAGAATAAAAGAGACCCAGTACTTC.

This clonotype occurred a few times. This chain uses TRBV20-1 with TRBJ2-1; 10 bases match TRBD2. V was pared by 4 bases and J by 7 bases, with 7 bases of the junction left unmatched. The CDR3 has 14 amino acids. The germline V gene has CDR1 DFQATT and CDR2 SNEGSKA (reference sequence). CDR3 region: CSATSSGRRNEQFF. The CDR3 DNA follows: TGCAGTGCTACCTCTAGCGGGAGACGGAATGAGCAGTTCTTC.